What follows are 27 T cell receptor beta chains derived from one specimen sequenced in a study of blood T cell repertoires in COVID-19. Assay used: immunoSEQ multiplex PCR; TCRdb lists only in-frame clones, some missing. Of about 200,000 clones in the sample, approximately 90% were seen once. The source material was peripheral blood. The receptors here all came from an elderly man with acute or convalescent COVID-19.

J is TRBJ2-5 and V is TRBV6-4, with 9 bases aligning to TRBD2. The V and J ends lost 6 bases and 1 base, in that order; junction bases with no gene match: 6. The CDR3 extends over 15 amino acids. Germline V gene sequence: CDR1 MRHNA, CDR2 SNTAGT. This chain's CDR3 is CASRLAGATQETQYF. In nucleotides, the CDR3 is TGTGCCAGCAGATTAGCGGGAGCCACCCAAGAGACCCAGTACTTC.

This clone was seen more than once but under ten times. The rearrangement joins TRBV6-2 or TRBV6-3 to TRBJ1-3; no firm D call. The V gene's germline CDR1 is MNHEY and CDR2 SVGEGT. V was clipped by 0 bases and J by 7 bases, with 4 bases between them. CDR3 size: 12 residues. CDR3: CASSYSGNTIYF. CDR3 DNA sequence: TGTGCCAGCAGTTACTCCGGGAACACCATATATTTT.

The V call is TRBV24-1, the J call TRBJ2-3; 12 nucleotides match TRBD2. With V trimmed by 4 bases and J by 1 base, 14 bases remained unmatched. The CDR3 totals 20 residues. The germline V gene encodes CDR1 KGHDR and CDR2 SFDVKD. CDR3 region: CATSDPGQLAGGGRTDTQYF. CDR3 nucleotide sequence: TGTGCCACCAGTGACCCGGGACAGCTAGCGGGAGGGGGGCGCACAGATACGCAGTATTTT.

With regard to this clone: One end of the junction varies from germline; a read error may be responsible. The genes are TRBV3-1 (or the pseudogene TRBV3-2) and TRBJ2-7, with D possibly TRBD1 on 6 matching bases. CDR3 length: 15 residues. Germline V lookup: CDR1 LGHDT, CDR2 YNNKEL (reference sequence). This CDR3 reads CASRQGGGQTYEQYF. The CDR3 DNA sequence: TGTGCCAGCAGACAAGGTGGGGGACAAACCTACGAGCAGTACTTC.

This chain uses TRBV15 with TRBJ2-1; TRBD2 matches at 8 bases. V shed 2 bases, J shed 4 bases, and the junction held 4 bases outside the gene matches. The CDR3 is 15 residues long. Germline values: CDR1 LNHNV, CDR2 YYDKDF (reference sequence). The CDR3 coding sequence is TGTGCCACCAGCAGAAGCCTAGCGGGTTACAATGAGCAGTTCTTC. Its protein product is CATSRSLAGYNEQFF. The whole variable domain, remainder taken from reference TRBV15 and TRBJ2-1, is DAMVIQNPRYQVTQFGKPVTLSCSQTLNHNVMYWYQQKSSQAPKLLFHYYDKDFNNEADTPDNFQSRRPNTSFCFLDIRSPGLGDTAMYLCATSRSLAGYNEQFFGPGTRLTVL.

This rearrangement joins TRBV6-2 or TRBV6-3 to TRBJ1-4, with a weak D call TRBD1 (6 bases). The CDR3 is 14 residues long. Trimming shortened V by 6 bases and J by 3 bases, and 11 bases separated the two germline ends. Germline CDR1 is MNHEY and CDR2 is SVGEGT. This CDR3 is CASSSGTSNEKLFF. The CDR3 DNA is TGTGCCAGCAGCTCCGGGACATCTAATGAAAAACTGTTTTTT.

CDR3: CASSLAMVNYGYTF. CDR3 DNA: TGTGCCAGCAGCTTAGCTATGGTTAACTATGGCTACACCTTC. The chain employs TRBV11-2 and TRBJ1-2; D unresolved. Germline V lookup: CDR1 SGHAT, CDR2 FQNNGV. The CDR3 totals 14 residues. V shed 1 base and J shed 1 base, with 7 bases lying between them. Based on the CDR3 plus reference TRBV11-2 and TRBJ1-2, the full variable domain is EAGVAQSPRYKIIEKRQSVAFWCNPISGHATLYWYQQILGQGPKLLIQFQNNGVVDDSQLPKDRFSAERLKGVDSTLKIQPAKLEDSAVYLCASSLAMVNYGYTFGSGTRLTVV.

This chain links TRBV12-3 or TRBV12-4 with TRBJ2-3; the D is unclear. The CDR3 runs to 11 residues. Between the trimmed V and J ends, which lost 4 bases and 6 bases, there was a span of 5 bases. This CDR3 reads CASSSFDTQYF. CDR3 sequence (DNA): TGTGCCAGCAGTTCATTCGATACGCAGTATTTT.

A note on this clone: Distinct nucleotide sequences in the sample also encode this CDR3. The J gene is TRBJ1-5, the V gene TRBV10-3; D ambiguous. Trimming pared 2 bases from V and 4 bases from J, leaving 6 bases between. The CDR3 has 13 amino acids. The V gene's germline CDR1 is ENHRY and CDR2 SYGVKD. CDR3 sequence reads: CAISEGGNQPQHF. For the CDR3, the DNA is TGTGCCATCAGTGAGGGAGGGAATCAGCCCCAGCATTTT.

The V and J genes are TRBV19 and TRBJ1-3; TRBD1 might be the D (5 bases). CDR1 and CDR2 (germline): LNHDA, SQIVND (reference sequence). The V and J ends lost 3 bases and 1 base respectively, with 10 bases between them. The CDR3 has 15 residues. This chain's CDR3 is CASSIGGASGNTIYF. DNA of the CDR3: TGTGCCAGTAGTATTGGCGGGGCTTCTGGAAACACCATATATTTT.

The V call is TRBV7-9, the J call TRBJ2-3; the D gene is possibly TRBD1 (7 bases). The V and J ends lost 5 bases and 0 bases respectively, with 12 bases between them. This CDR3 has 15 residues. Germline CDR1 and CDR2: SEHNR and FQNEAQ (reference sequence). DNA for the CDR3: TGTGCCAGCAGCACGGGGGACAGAAGCACAGATACGCAGTATTTT. Residues: CASSTGDRSTDTQYF.

This chain uses TRBV7-2 with TRBJ2-2; D call uncertain. Trimming took 5 bases from V and 2 from J, leaving 18 bases between them. The CDR3 loop spans 17 amino acids. Germline lookup yields CDR1 SGHTA and CDR2 FQGNSA. Here the CDR3 DNA reads TGTGCCAGCAGCCCCAGAGGCACCGCGTCTAACACCGGGGAGCTGTTTTTT. Amino acids: CASSPRGTASNTGELFF.

The chain uses TRBV7-9 and TRBJ2-6; no clear D. Germline assignment: CDR1 SEHNR and CDR2 FQNEAQ (reference sequence). The V and J ends lost 1 base and 0 bases respectively, with 4 bases between them. This CDR3 is 15 amino acids long. In DNA, the CDR3 is TGTGCCAGCAGCTTAGGAGCCTCTGGGGCCAACGTCCTGACTTTC. Translating gives CASSLGASGANVLTF.

V and J are TRBV5-5 and TRBJ2-7, with D possibly TRBD1 on 6 matching bases. The V gene's germline CDR1 is SGHKS and CDR2 YYEKEE (reference sequence). The CDR3 has 14 residues. Trimming stripped 10 bases from V and 7 bases from J, with 24 bases between. The DNA for the CDR3 is TGTGCCGGTAGTCCGGGACAAGGGTTAAGGGAGCAGTACTTC. It is translated as CAGSPGQGLREQYF.

The gene calls are TRBV19 and TRBJ1-4, with 11 positions matching TRBD1. Germline V gene lookup returns CDR1 LNHDA and CDR2 SQIVND (reference sequence). CDR3 length: 15 amino acids. The trim removed 9 bases at V and 4 bases at J, leaving 7 bases unmatched. The CDR3 loop is CASRDRGTINEKLFF. CDR3 nucleotides: TGTGCCAGCCGGGACAGGGGGACCATTAATGAAAAACTGTTTTTT.

V is TRBV30 and J is TRBJ2-5; TRBD2 matches 16 bases. J lost 5 bases, V lost 4 bases, and 7 bases had no gene match. This CDR3 spans 16 amino acids. Germline loops: CDR1 GTSNPN, CDR2 SVGIG (reference sequence). CDR3 nucleotide sequence: TGTGCCTGGACTCCGGGACTAGCGGGAGGGCGGGAGACCCAGTACTTC. Translating it yields CAWTPGLAGGRETQYF.

The chain joins TRBV5-4 to TRBJ2-3; D call uncertain. Germline loops: CDR1 SGHNT, CDR2 YYREEE (reference sequence). The CDR3 extends over 14 amino acids. Trimming pared 0 bases from V and 0 bases from J, leaving 5 bases between. The CDR3 region has the DNA TGTGCCAGCAGCTTGGCGAGCAGCACAGATACGCAGTATTTT. This encodes CASSLASSTDTQYF. Full variable domain (outside the CDR3, taken from reference TRBV5-4 and TRBJ2-3): ETGVTQSPTHLIKTRGQQVTLRCSSQSGHNTVSWYQQALGQGPQFIFQYYREEENGRGNFPPRFSGLQFPNYSSELNVNALELDDSALYLCASSLASSTDTQYFGPGTRLTVL.

CDR3 bases: TGTGCCAGCAGCCAAGGGGTCCCGGGTGCCGGGGAGCTGTTTTTT. Protein: CASSQGVPGAGELFF. V gene TRBV14 combines with J gene TRBJ2-2, with D unresolved. Trimming shortened V by 1 base and J by 6 bases, and 12 bases separated the two germline ends. The CDR3 length is 15 residues. Germline CDR1 is SGHDN and CDR2 is FVKESK.

The CDR3 here is CAWGRLADYTDTQYF. DNA for the CDR3: TGTGCCTGGGGGCGACTAGCGGATTACACAGATACGCAGTATTTT. The chain recombines TRBV30 with TRBJ2-3, with 9 bases lining up with TRBD2. The CDR3 contains 15 residues. Looked up from germline, CDR1 is GTSNPN and CDR2 is SVGIG (reference sequence). V dropped 5 bases and J dropped 2; count of bases not matched to a gene: 8.

V is TRBV28 and J is TRBJ2-5, with 9 bases lining up with TRBD2. The V and J ends lost 1 base and 1 base, in that order; junction bases with no gene match: 4. CDR3 length equals 16 residues. From germline, CDR1 is MDHEN and CDR2 SYDVKM. The CDR3 sequence is CASSLSAGGSQETQYF. The CDR3 DNA sequence: TGTGCCAGCAGTTTATCGGCGGGAGGGTCCCAAGAGACCCAGTACTTC.

The V gene is TRBV30, the J gene TRBJ1-2; D perhaps matches TRBD1 (6 bases). Germline V lookup: CDR1 GTSNPN, CDR2 SVGIG (reference sequence). The CDR3 contains 15 residues. V shed 5 bases and J shed 5 bases, with 21 bases lying between them. CDR3: CAWEGTEGGRYGYTF. The CDR3 nucleotides read TGTGCCTGGGAGGGCACCGAGGGGGGGAGGTATGGCTACACCTTC.

The chain joins TRBV7-2 to TRBJ2-2; 9 bases agree with TRBD1. This CDR3 comprises 16 residues. The germline CDR1 and CDR2 sequences are SGHTA and FQGNSA. Trimming took 3 bases from V and 5 from J; bases not matched to a gene: 7. This CDR3 is CASSLGGQGSTGELFF. CDR3 bases: TGTGCCAGCAGCTTGGGGGGACAGGGTTCGACCGGGGAGCTGTTTTTT. The full variable domain, completed using reference TRBV7-2 and TRBJ2-2, is GAGVSQSPSNKVTEKGKDVELRCDPISGHTALYWYRQSLGQGLEFLIYFQGNSAPDKSGLPSDRFSAERTGGSVSTLTIQRTQQEDSAVYLCASSLGGQGSTGELFFGEGSRLTVL.

This sequence joins TRBV28 and TRBJ2-3, with 8 bases that match TRBD1. With 5 bases clipped from V and 9 bases from J, the junction kept 4 bases outside the gene matches. The germline V gene has CDR1 MDHEN and CDR2 SYDVKM. The CDR3 contains 12 residues. In nucleotides, the CDR3 is TGTGCCAGCAGTCCGTACAGGGGGACGCAGTATTTT. Translating gives CASSPYRGTQYF.

The chain links TRBV19 to TRBJ1-4, with D maybe TRBD1 (6 bases). The ends were cut back, 6 bases at V and 2 bases at J, with 16 bases in the middle. Germline V gene lookup returns CDR1 LNHDA and CDR2 SQIVND (reference sequence). The CDR3 is made up of 16 amino acids. The CDR3 loop is CASSSQGGLTNEKLFF. For the CDR3, the DNA is TGTGCCAGTAGCTCACAGGGTGGTTTGACTAATGAAAAACTGTTTTTT.

The V gene is TRBV6-5, the J gene TRBJ1-4; 8 bases map to TRBD1. The CDR3 sequence is 15 residues long. Germline CDR1 reads MNHEY; CDR2 reads SVGAGI. Unmatched junction bases numbered 8, after V lost 6 bases and J lost 5 bases. DNA for the CDR3: TGTGCCAGCAGGTCCGACAGGGGCAGGAATGAAAAACTGTTTTTT. Its protein product is CASRSDRGRNEKLFF.

The V and J genes are TRBV5-1 and TRBJ1-1, with a weak D call TRBD1 (6 bases). Germline values: CDR1 SGHRS, CDR2 YFSETQ. The CDR3 runs 16 residues. V shed 0 bases and J shed 1 base, with 13 bases lying between them. The CDR3 loop is CASSLGAGEGNTEAFF. The CDR3 coding sequence is TGCGCCAGCAGCTTGGGGGCAGGGGAGGGGAACACTGAAGCTTTCTTT.

The chain joins TRBV4-3 to TRBJ1-2; 7 bases are shared with TRBD1. The germline V gene has CDR1 LGHNA and CDR2 YSLEER. This CDR3 contains 15 residues. J lost 2 bases, V lost 0 bases, and 3 bases had no gene match. DNA of the CDR3: TGCGCCAGCAGCCAAGAAGACAGGGTCAACTATGGCTACACCTTC. Translating it yields CASSQEDRVNYGYTF.